This TCR delta chain was sequenced in a study of delta chains in infants with herpesvirus infections. Study context: A Ugandan infant cohort was followed from birth for primary CMV. Postnatally CMV-infected infants were checked for a public fetal Vdelta1/Vgamma8 clonotype.

This CDR3 spans 19 amino acids. Trimming pared 4 bases from V and 0 bases from J, leaving 24 bases between. Germline-derived CDR1 and CDR2 are TSWWSYY and QGS. With regard to this clone: Antigen unknown.

TCR cDNA was made from PBMC RNA with gamma- and delta-chain-specific primers. With CATT, TCRdb re-called clones from the RT-PCR reads. Of about 770 delta-chain clones detected, over 35% appear once; the ten largest clones hold about 17%. Findings and caveats of the study: Only the first time point after infection showed the public clonotype.

The source of this sequence is a human donor who was a Ugandan infant, either HIV-exposed or HIV-unexposed (not recorded which). The chain employs TRDV1 and TRDJ1; the D gene could be TRDD2 or TRDD3 (5 bases each). This specimen consisted of peripheral blood, obtained at time point 3 of longitudinal follow-up. The CDR3 nucleotides read TGTGCTCTTGGGGGGACGTGGGTCCTAGCGGGGACTTACACCGATAAACTCATCTTT. It encodes CALGGTWVLAGTYTDKLIF.